The 23 T cell receptor beta chains in this list originate from one sample, sequenced in a study of identifying expanded T cells in peripheral blood (dated by TCRdb to between 2018 and 2021). Library method: the immunoSEQ multiplex PCR assay. TCRdb retrieved this table from immuneACCESS and kept in-frame rearrangements only. Not all clones are present; in checked studies, unresolved V genes account for under half, and no reason is known for the remainder. This sample comprises around 100,000 clones, about 87% of them detected only once. In total, the top ten clones hold approximately 6% of the sample. The source material was blood. Receptors originate from a person aged 18 to 75 in good health.

The chain uses TRBV27 and TRBJ1-2, with D possibly matching TRBD1 (5 bases). The ends were cut back, 5 bases at V and 7 bases at J, with 20 bases in the middle. There are 15 residues in the CDR3. Germline V gene lookup returns CDR1 MNHEY and CDR2 SMNVEV (reference sequence). This CDR3 is CASSRGLGGVSGYTF. The CDR3, as DNA: TGTGCCAGCAGTCGGGGACTTGGGGGAGTTAGTGGCTACACCTTC.

The chain combines TRBV29-1 with TRBJ1-1; a possible D gene is TRBD1 (6 bases). The CDR3 has 13 residues. Trimming cost V 7 bases and J 1 base, with 13 bases left between them. Germline assignment: CDR1 SQVTM and CDR2 ANQGSEA. This CDR3 is CSDSGAENTEAFF. The DNA of the CDR3 is TGCAGCGACTCAGGGGCCGAGAACACTGAAGCTTTCTTT.

The V gene is TRBV7-2, the J gene TRBJ1-5, with D unclear. V was clipped by 2 bases and J by 5 bases, with 7 bases between them. Germline lookup yields CDR1 SGHTA and CDR2 FQGNSA. CDR3 size: 13 residues. CDR3 coding DNA: TGTGCCAGCAGCTTACCCGGACATCAGCCCCAGCATTTT. Translating gives CASSLPGHQPQHF.

The V gene is TRBV7-9, the J gene TRBJ1-6; 9 positions match TRBD1. V gave up 6 bases and J gave up 7 bases; unmatched junction bases: 7. The length of the CDR3 is 15 residues. Germline values: CDR1 SEHNR, CDR2 FQNEAQ (reference sequence). For the CDR3, the DNA is TGTGCCAGCAGTGCCACAGGGGGCGCGAATTCACCCCTCCACTTT. Its protein is CASSATGGANSPLHF. Variable domain in full (rest from reference TRBV7-9 and TRBJ1-6): DTGVSQNPRHKITKRGQNVTFRCDPISEHNRLYWYRQTLGQGPEFLTYFQNEAQLEKSRLLSDRFSAERPKGSFSTLEIQRTEQGDSAMYLCASSATGGANSPLHFGNGTRLTVT.

CDR3 protein: CASSVVADIRGNTIYF. The CDR3 DNA reads as TGTGCCAGCAGCGTAGTAGCGGACATCCGCGGAAACACCATATATTTT. The gene calls are TRBV9 and TRBJ1-3; a weak D match, TRBD1 (5 bases). Germline-derived CDR1 and CDR2 are SGDLS and YYNGEE. Between the trimmed V and J ends, which lost 0 bases and 4 bases, there was a span of 14 bases. CDR3 length: 16 residues.

V gene TRBV18 combines with J gene TRBJ2-3; D unresolved. The CDR3 runs to 12 residues. Germline CDR1 is KGHSH and CDR2 is LQKENI. V was cut by 2 bases and J by 5 bases, with 5 bases left in between. The CDR3 nucleotides read TGTGCCAGCTCACCAGTAGGAGATACGCAGTATTTT. Amino acids: CASSPVGDTQYF.

This chain links TRBV5-5 with TRBJ1-6; the D is unclear. The germline gives CDR1 SGHKS, CDR2 YYEKEE (reference sequence). The V end lost 1 base, the J end lost 6 bases, and 5 bases lay between the germline ends. The CDR3 is 13 residues long. The CDR3 region has the DNA TGTGCCAGCAGCTTGATTGTTAATTCACCCCTCCACTTT. Residues: CASSLIVNSPLHF.

This clone was observed a single time. J is TRBJ1-4 and V is TRBV5-1, with D possibly being TRBD1 (5 bases). Germline CDR1 and CDR2: SGHRS and YFSETQ. The CDR3 length is 14 residues. Trimming removed 4 bases at V and 1 base at J, with 8 bases between. The CDR3: CASSRGGTNEKLFF. CDR3 DNA sequence: TGCGCCAGCAGCCGGGGGGGAACTAATGAAAAACTGTTTTTT.

The rearrangement joins TRBV6-1 to TRBJ1-1; no firm D call. V lost 4 bases to trimming and J lost 5 bases, with 8 bases between them. Germline V gives CDR1 MNHNS, CDR2 SASEGT. The CDR3 is made up of 12 amino acids. Written as DNA, the CDR3 is TGTGCCAGCAGTGGACGAGGGACTGAAGCTTTCTTT. Translating it yields CASSGRGTEAFF.

J is TRBJ2-1 and V is TRBV4-1; 10 nucleotides match TRBD1. J gave up 6 bases and V 3 bases, and 5 bases lay outside the gene matches. This CDR3 contains 15 residues. Germline CDR1 and CDR2: MGHRA and YSYEKL. The DNA for the CDR3 is TGCGCCAGCAGCCAGGGGACAGGGGACGTCAATGAGCAGTTCTTC. Protein product: CASSQGTGDVNEQFF.

This chain joins TRBV5-1 and TRBJ2-6; D call uncertain. The CDR3 contains 14 residues. Trimming took off 4 bases at V and 2 bases at J, with 7 bases between the two ends. Germline assignment: CDR1 SGHRS and CDR2 YFSETQ. The DNA for the CDR3 is TGCGCCAGCAGCCCAAGTACTGGGGCCAACGTCCTGACTTTC. Protein product: CASSPSTGANVLTF. Variable domain in full (rest from reference TRBV5-1 and TRBJ2-6): KAGVTQTPRYLIKTRGQQVTLSCSPISGHRSVSWYQQTPGQGLQFLFEYFSETQRNKGNFPGRFSGRQFSNSRSEMNVSTLELGDSALYLCASSPSTGANVLTFGAGSRLTVL.

The chain's CDR3 is CASSPGGQETQYF. CDR3 sequence (DNA): TGTGCCAGCAGCCCGGGAGGCCAGGAGACCCAGTACTTC. V is TRBV7-7 and J is TRBJ2-5; 7 bases map to TRBD2. CDR3 size: 13 residues. In germline, CDR1 is SSHAT, CDR2 FNYEAQ (reference sequence). Losses at the gene ends were 5 bases for V and 5 bases for J; bases not matched to a gene: 5.

This chain joins TRBV11-3 and TRBJ1-4; D not resolved. This CDR3 comprises 14 residues. Trimming removed 3 bases from V and 8 bases from J, with 13 bases in between. Germline CDR1 reads SGHNT; CDR2 reads YENEEA. CDR3 coding DNA: TGTGCCAGCAGCTTTGTGGGGATTCAAGAAAAACTGTTTTTT. It codes for CASSFVGIQEKLFF.

This clone was recorded only once. The chain employs TRBV6-1 and TRBJ2-7; 7 bases map to TRBD1. The CDR3 loop spans 13 amino acids. V gave up 6 bases and J gave up 1 base; unmatched junction bases: 3. Germline CDR1 MNHNS, CDR2 SASEGT. For the CDR3, the DNA is TGTGCCAGCAGGACAGGGCAATCCTACGAGCAGTACTTC. Its translation is CASRTGQSYEQYF.

This clone came up many times. V gene TRBV19 combines with J gene TRBJ1-3; D might be TRBD1 (5 bases). This CDR3 region has 14 residues. V was pared by 6 bases and J by 2 bases, with 11 bases between. The germline V gene encodes CDR1 LNHDA and CDR2 SQIVND (reference sequence). The CDR3 reads CASSNDRAGNTIYF. The CDR3 coding sequence is TGTGCCAGTAGCAATGACAGAGCTGGAAACACCATATATTTT.

CDR3 sequence: CASSLYKGAYNEQFF. DNA for the CDR3: TGTGCCAGCAGTCTCTACAAGGGGGCCTACAATGAGCAGTTCTTC. This sequence joins TRBV6-5 and TRBJ2-1; possible D gene TRBD1, 6 bases. Germline CDR1 reads MNHEY; CDR2 reads SVGAGI. The CDR3 has 15 amino acids. Trimming stripped 5 bases from V and 2 bases from J, with 13 bases between.

The CDR3 DNA is TGTGCCTGGAGGACCCGGACAGGGGTCGGGTCACCCCTCCACTTT. Protein: CAWRTRTGVGSPLHF. This chain links TRBV30 with TRBJ1-6, with 9 bases fitting TRBD1. Germline V gene data show CDR1 as GTSNPN and CDR2 as SVGIG (reference sequence). The CDR3 has 15 amino acids. V gave up 3 bases and J gave up 10 bases; unmatched junction bases: 10.

V and J are TRBV19 and TRBJ1-2, with D possibly TRBD1 on 6 matching bases. CDR3 length equals 15 residues. Trimming stripped 5 bases from V and 2 bases from J, with 15 bases between. The germline gives CDR1 LNHDA, CDR2 SQIVND (reference sequence). The CDR3 bases are TGTGCCAGTAGTTCGCGACAGGTCCAAAACTATGGCTACACCTTC. Protein: CASSSRQVQNYGYTF.

The chain uses TRBV21-1 and TRBJ1-5; the table gives TRBD1 as D, unverified against the DNA. TRBV21-1 is labeled a pseudogene. The CDR3 is 18 amino acids. The CDR3 region is CASSKGDRRSYSNQPQHF. CDR3 DNA: TGTGCCAGCAGCAAAGGGGACAGGAGATCTTATAGCAATCAGCCCCAGCATTTT.

V usage is TRBV21-1 and J usage is TRBJ1-1. TRBV21-1 is classified as a pseudogene. CDR3 length equals 10 residues. Here the CDR3 DNA reads TGTGCCAGGGTCGTGACTGAAGCTTTCTTT. Encoded protein: CARVVTEAFF.

V and J are TRBV6-5 and TRBJ1-1; 10 positions agree with TRBD1. Trimming took 6 bases from V and 7 from J; bases not matched to a gene: 5. This CDR3 spans 13 amino acids. CDR1 is MNHEY, CDR2 SVGAGI, per germline. In nucleotides, the CDR3 is TGTGCCAGCAGGACAGACAGGGGGCGTGAAGCTTTCTTT. Its protein product is CASRTDRGREAFF.

This chain uses TRBV30 with TRBJ2-7; D unclear. V lost 0 bases and J 3 bases, leaving 9 bases between the germline ends. This CDR3 has 13 amino acids. Germline lookup yields CDR1 GTSNPN and CDR2 SVGIG (reference sequence). The CDR3: CAWSVRGVYEQYF. CDR3 DNA sequence: TGTGCCTGGAGTGTACGAGGAGTCTACGAGCAGTACTTC. Complete variable domain (other parts from reference TRBV30 and TRBJ2-7): SQTIHQWPATLVQPVGSPLSLECTVEGTSNPNLYWYRQAAGRGLQLLFYSVGIGQISSEVPQNLSASRPQDRQFILSSKKLLLSDSGFYLCAWSVRGVYEQYFGPGTRLTVT.

The chain has TRBV13 and TRBJ2-7; 8 nucleotides line up with TRBD1. Germline lookup yields CDR1 PRHDT and CDR2 FYEKMQ (reference sequence). This CDR3 comprises 14 residues. J gave up 2 bases and V 4 bases, and 4 bases lay outside the gene matches. This chain's CDR3 is CASSSGQATYEQYF. DNA of the CDR3: TGTGCCAGCAGCTCGGGACAGGCTACCTACGAGCAGTACTTC. Combining the CDR3 with reference TRBV13 and TRBJ2-7 gives the whole variable domain AAGVIQSPRHLIKEKRETATLKCYPIPRHDTVYWYQQGPGQDPQFLISFYEKMQSDKGSIPDRFSAQQFSDYHSELNMSSLELGDSALYFCASSSGQATYEQYFGPGTRLTVT.